This T cell receptor (beta chain) was recorded in a study of T cells in Graves' hyperthyroidism and ophthalmopathy. The study, taken as a whole, reports: In the blood, most expanded thyroid clonotypes above 0.001 appeared as well. Progression to ophthalmopathy was predicted a median of 6.5 months early.

The V and J ends lost 3 bases and 7 bases, in that order; junction bases with no gene match: 4. CDR3 size: 14 residues. The source material, RNA transcripts, was used to amplify TCR beta CDR3 regions. The HTBI primer set drove a first-round RT-PCR of the TCR CDR3. One entry per CDR3 protein, called by TCRdb with MiXCR from the multiplex PCR reads. This sample carries about 300,000 distinct CDR3 sequences, approximately 17% of them seen once, and the ten largest clones take roughly a third. This clonotype was observed many times. Its antigen is not identified. This sequence joins TRBV12-3 or TRBV12-4 and TRBJ2-1, with TRBD1 matching 9 bases. The sample was blood. The source of this sequence is a man between 25 and 39 years old with Graves' hyperthyroidism. The CDR3 loop reads CASSLGTGWNEQFF. Written as DNA, the CDR3 is TGTGCCAGCAGTTTGGGGACAGGGTGGAATGAGCAGTTCTTC.